This TCR beta chain was identified during a study of T cells after posttransplantation cyclophosphamide. The CDR3 has 15 residues. V shed 1 base and J shed 6 bases, with 10 bases lying between them. Germline assignment: CDR1 SGHVS and CDR2 FQNEAQ. This clone was seen a handful of times. Libraries were prepared by immunoSEQ multiplex PCR; TCRdb keeps only in-frame clonotypes and omits some of them. The sample yields just over 25,000 clones, without any singletons. Specimen: PBMCs. This TCR was sampled from a man over 45 in good health, CMV-negative, and a related stem cell transplant donor. J is TRBJ1-6 and V is TRBV7-8; tentatively, D is TRBD1 (5 bases). The CDR3 DNA reads TGTGCCAGCAGCTTAGACAGGATAGCTAATTCACCCCTCCACTTT. This gives the protein CASSLDRIANSPLHF. The variable domain in full, completed from reference TRBV7-8 and TRBJ1-6, reads GAGVSQSPRYKVAKRGQDVALRCDPISGHVSLFWYQQALGQGPEFLTYFQNEAQLDKSGLPSDRFFAERPEGSVSTLKIQRTQQEDSAVYLCASSLDRIANSPLHFGNGTRLTVT.